The present T cell receptor (beta chain) was sequenced within a study of blood T cell repertoires in COVID-19. A few counts support this clone. The protocol was immunoSEQ multiplex PCR, while the TCRdb copy is restricted to in-frame clones and leaves out a portion. Of about 230,000 clones in the sample, 70% to 90% were seen once. Germline V gene lookup returns CDR1 SGHKS and CDR2 YYEKEE (reference sequence). V dropped 2 bases and J dropped 4 bases, with 12 bases sitting between them. The CDR3 extends over 15 amino acids. Input material: peripheral blood. This receptor was identified in a man in his fifties or sixties with COVID-19, enrolled during active disease. The rearrangement links TRBV5-5 to TRBJ2-2; tentatively, D is TRBD1 (5 bases). CDR3 region: CASSLGALSTGELFF. The CDR3 DNA follows: TGTGCCAGCAGCTTAGGGGCTCTGAGCACCGGGGAGCTGTTTTTT.